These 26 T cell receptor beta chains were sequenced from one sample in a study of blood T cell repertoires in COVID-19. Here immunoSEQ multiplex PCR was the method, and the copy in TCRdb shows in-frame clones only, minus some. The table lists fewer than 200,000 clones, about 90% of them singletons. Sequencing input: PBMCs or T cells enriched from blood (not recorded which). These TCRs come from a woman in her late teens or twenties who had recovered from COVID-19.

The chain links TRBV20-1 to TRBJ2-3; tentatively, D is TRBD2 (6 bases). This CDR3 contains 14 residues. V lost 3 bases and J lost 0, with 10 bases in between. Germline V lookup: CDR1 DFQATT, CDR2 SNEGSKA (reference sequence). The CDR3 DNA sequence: TGCAGTGCTAGTTCGCGGGGCAGCACAGATACGCAGTATTTT. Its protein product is CSASSRGSTDTQYF.

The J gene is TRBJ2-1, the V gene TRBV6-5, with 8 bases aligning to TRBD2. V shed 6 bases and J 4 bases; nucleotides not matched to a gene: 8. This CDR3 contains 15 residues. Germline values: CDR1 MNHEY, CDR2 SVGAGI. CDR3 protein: CASRLDGRGYNEQFF. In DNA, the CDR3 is TGTGCCAGCAGGCTGGACGGGAGGGGGTACAATGAGCAGTTCTTC.

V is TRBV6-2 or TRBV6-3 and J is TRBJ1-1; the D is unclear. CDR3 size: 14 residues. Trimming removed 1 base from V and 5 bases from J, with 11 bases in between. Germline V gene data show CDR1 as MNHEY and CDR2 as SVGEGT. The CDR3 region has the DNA TGTGCCAGCAGTTACTTGCCCGCCGGGACTGAAGCTTTCTTT. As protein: CASSYLPAGTEAFF.

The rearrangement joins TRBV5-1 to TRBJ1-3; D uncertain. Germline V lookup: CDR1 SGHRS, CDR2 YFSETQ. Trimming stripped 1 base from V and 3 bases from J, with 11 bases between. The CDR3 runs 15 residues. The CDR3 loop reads CASSLLGLDGNTIYF. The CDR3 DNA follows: TGCGCCAGCAGCTTGTTGGGCCTCGATGGAAACACCATATATTTT. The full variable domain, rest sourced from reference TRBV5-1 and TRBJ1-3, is KAGVTQTPRYLIKTRGQQVTLSCSPISGHRSVSWYQQTPGQGLQFLFEYFSETQRNKGNFPGRFSGRQFSNSRSEMNVSTLELGDSALYLCASSLLGLDGNTIYFGEGSWLTVV.

CDR3: CASSYEPGQVISEQYF. DNA of the CDR3: TGTGCCAGCAGTTATGAACCGGGACAGGTTATCTCCGAGCAGTACTTC. J is TRBJ2-7 and V is TRBV6-5, with 8 bases identical to TRBD1. The V gene end was trimmed by 3 bases and the J gene end by 6 bases; junction bases not matched to a gene: 13. Germline V gives CDR1 MNHEY, CDR2 SVGAGI. The CDR3 totals 16 residues.

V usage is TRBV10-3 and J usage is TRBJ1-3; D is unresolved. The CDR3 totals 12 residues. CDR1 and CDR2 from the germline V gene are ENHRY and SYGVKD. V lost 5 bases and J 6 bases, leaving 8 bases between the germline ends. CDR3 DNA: TGTGCCATCAGTTCCAGTACAAACACCATATATTTT. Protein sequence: CAISSSTNTIYF.

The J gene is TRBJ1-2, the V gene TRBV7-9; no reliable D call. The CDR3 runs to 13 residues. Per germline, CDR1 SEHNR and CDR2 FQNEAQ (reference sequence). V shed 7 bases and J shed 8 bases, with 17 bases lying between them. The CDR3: CASMISGIGGYTF. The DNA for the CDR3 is TGTGCCAGCATGATATCGGGGATTGGGGGCTACACCTTC.

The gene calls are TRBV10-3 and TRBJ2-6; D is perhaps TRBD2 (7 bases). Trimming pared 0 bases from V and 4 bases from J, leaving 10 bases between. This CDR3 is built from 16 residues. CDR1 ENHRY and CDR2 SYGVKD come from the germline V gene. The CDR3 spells CAISESRGRGANVLTF. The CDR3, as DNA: TGTGCCATCAGTGAGTCGCGGGGGCGAGGGGCCAACGTCCTGACTTTC.

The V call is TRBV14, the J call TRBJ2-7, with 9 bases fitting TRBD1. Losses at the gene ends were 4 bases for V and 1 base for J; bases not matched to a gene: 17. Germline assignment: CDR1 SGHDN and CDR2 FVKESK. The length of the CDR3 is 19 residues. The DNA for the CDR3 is TGTGCCAGCAGCCGATTACTATTAGGACAGGGGATTCCTTCCTACGAGCAGTACTTC. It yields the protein CASSRLLLGQGIPSYEQYF.

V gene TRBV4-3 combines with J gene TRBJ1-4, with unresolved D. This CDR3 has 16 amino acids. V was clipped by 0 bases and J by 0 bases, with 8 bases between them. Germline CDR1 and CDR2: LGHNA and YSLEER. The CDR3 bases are TGCGCCAGCAGCCAAGACGGTCCGACAACTAATGAAAAACTGTTTTTT. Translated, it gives CASSQDGPTTNEKLFF.

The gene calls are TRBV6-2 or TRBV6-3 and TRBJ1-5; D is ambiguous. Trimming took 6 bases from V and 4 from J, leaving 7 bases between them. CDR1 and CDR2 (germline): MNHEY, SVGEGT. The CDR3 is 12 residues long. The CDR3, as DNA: TGTGCCAGCAGCCTCCCAAATCAGCCCCAGCATTTT. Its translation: CASSLPNQPQHF.

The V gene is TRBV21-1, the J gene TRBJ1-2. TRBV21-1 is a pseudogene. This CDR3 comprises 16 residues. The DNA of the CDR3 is TGTGCCAGCACTCAATTGCTGCGGGGCATCCCATATGGCTACACCTTC. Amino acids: CASTQLLRGIPYGYTF.

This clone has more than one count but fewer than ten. CDR3 loop: CASFPFQVPANIQYF. The DNA for the CDR3 is TGTGCCAGCTTTCCCTTCCAGGTTCCCGCAAACATTCAGTACTTC. The gene calls are TRBV2 and TRBJ2-4; D remains ambiguous. Trimming pared 8 bases from V and 6 bases from J, leaving 20 bases between. Per germline, CDR1 SNHLY and CDR2 FYNNEI. The CDR3 has 15 amino acids.

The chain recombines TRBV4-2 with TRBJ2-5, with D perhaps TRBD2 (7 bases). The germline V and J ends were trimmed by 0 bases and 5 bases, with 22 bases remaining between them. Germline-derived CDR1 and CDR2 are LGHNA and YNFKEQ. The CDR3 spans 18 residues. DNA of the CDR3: TGTGCCAGCAGCCAAGATTCGGGTATGGCGGGGGCGAGGGAGACCCAGTACTTC. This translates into CASSQDSGMAGARETQYF.

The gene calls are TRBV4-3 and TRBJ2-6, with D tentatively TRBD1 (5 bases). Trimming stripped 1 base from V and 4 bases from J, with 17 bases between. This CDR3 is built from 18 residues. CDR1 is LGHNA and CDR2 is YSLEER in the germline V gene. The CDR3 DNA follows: TGCGCCAGCAGCCAAGGGCGCCAGGGCTTCGCCGGGGCCAACGTCCTGACTTTC. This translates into CASSQGRQGFAGANVLTF.

CDR3 protein: CASGGPTSGYPDYDETQYF. CDR3 in DNA: TGTGCCAGCGGGGGCCCGACTAGCGGCTACCCCGATTATGATGAGACCCAGTACTTC. The rearrangement joins TRBV11-2 to TRBJ2-5, with 9 bases fitting TRBD2. Trimming cost V 8 bases and J 5 bases; bases outside gene matches: 24. The CDR3 is made up of 19 amino acids. Germline V lookup: CDR1 SGHAT, CDR2 FQNNGV. Full variable domain (rest looked up from reference TRBV11-2 and TRBJ2-5): EAGVAQSPRYKIIEKRQSVAFWCNPISGHATLYWYQQILGQGPKLLIQFQNNGVVDDSQLPKDRFSAERLKGVDSTLKIQPAKLEDSAVYLCASGGPTSGYPDYDETQYFGPGTRLLVL.

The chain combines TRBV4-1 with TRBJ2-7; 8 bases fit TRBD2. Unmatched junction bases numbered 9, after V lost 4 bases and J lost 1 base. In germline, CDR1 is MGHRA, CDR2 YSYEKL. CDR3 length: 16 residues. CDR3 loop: CASSPSGGYGSYEQYF. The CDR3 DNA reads TGCGCCAGCAGCCCAAGCGGGGGTTATGGGTCCTACGAGCAGTACTTC.

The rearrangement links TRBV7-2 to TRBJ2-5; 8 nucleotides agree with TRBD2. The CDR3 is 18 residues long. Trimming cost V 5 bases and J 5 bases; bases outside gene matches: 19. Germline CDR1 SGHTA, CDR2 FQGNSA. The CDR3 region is CASSLTGTRVSGGETQYF. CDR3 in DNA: TGTGCCAGCAGCCTCACCGGGACTAGGGTGTCGGGGGGGGAGACCCAGTACTTC.

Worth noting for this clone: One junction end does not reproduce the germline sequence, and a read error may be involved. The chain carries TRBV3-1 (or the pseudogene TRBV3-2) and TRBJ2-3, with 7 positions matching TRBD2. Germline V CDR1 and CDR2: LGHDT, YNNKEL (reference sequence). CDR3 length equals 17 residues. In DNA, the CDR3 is TGTGCCAGCAGCAAAGAATGGCGGGAGATCACAACAGATACGCAGTATTTT. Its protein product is CASSKEWREITTDTQYF.

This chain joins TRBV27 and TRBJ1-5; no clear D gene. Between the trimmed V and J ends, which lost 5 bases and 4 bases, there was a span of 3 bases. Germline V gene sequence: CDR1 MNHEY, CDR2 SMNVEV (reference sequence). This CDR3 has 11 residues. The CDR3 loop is CASSPNQPQHF. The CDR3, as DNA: TGTGCCAGCAGTCCAAATCAGCCCCAGCATTTT.

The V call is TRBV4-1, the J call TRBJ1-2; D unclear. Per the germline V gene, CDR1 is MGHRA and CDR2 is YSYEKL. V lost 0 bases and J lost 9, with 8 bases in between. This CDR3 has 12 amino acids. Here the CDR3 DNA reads TGCGCCAGCAGCCAAGAACGACTCAGCTACACCTTC. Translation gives CASSQERLSYTF.

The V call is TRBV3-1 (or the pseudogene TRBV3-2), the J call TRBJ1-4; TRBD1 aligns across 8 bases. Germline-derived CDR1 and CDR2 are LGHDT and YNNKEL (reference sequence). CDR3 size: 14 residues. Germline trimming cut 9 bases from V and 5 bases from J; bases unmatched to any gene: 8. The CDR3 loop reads CASNRGQGNEKLFF. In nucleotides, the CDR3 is TGTGCCAGTAATAGAGGACAGGGAAATGAAAAACTGTTTTTT.

The CDR3 nucleotides read TGTGCCAGCAGCTGGGCCGGGACAGGGCGTACCGGGGAGCTGTTTTTT. This codes for CASSWAGTGRTGELFF. The J gene is TRBJ2-2, the V gene TRBV5-6, with 9 bases that match TRBD1. The CDR3 sequence is 16 residues long. Germline V gives CDR1 SGHDT, CDR2 YYEEEE. V shed 3 bases and J 5 bases; nucleotides not matched to a gene: 8.

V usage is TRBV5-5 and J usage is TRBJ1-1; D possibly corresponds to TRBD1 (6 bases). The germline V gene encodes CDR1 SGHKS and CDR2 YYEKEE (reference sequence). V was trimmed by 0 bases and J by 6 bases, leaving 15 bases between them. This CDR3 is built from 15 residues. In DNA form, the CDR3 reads TGTGCCAGCAGCTTGGCTACAGGGTTTGGCGCTGAAGCTTTCTTT. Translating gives CASSLATGFGAEAFF.

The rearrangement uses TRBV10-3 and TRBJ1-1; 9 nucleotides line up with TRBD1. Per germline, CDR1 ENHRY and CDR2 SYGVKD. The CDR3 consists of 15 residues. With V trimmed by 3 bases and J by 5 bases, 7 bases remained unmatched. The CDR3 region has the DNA TGTGCCATCAGTGAATCTACAGGGGGCGGGACTGAAGCTTTCTTT. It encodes CAISESTGGGTEAFF.

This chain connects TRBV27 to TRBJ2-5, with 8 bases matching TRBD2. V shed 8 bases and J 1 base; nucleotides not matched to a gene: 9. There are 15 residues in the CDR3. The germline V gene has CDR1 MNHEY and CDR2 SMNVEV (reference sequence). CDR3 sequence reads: CASRPLAVSQETQYF. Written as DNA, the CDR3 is TGTGCCAGCCGCCCACTAGCGGTATCCCAAGAGACCCAGTACTTC.